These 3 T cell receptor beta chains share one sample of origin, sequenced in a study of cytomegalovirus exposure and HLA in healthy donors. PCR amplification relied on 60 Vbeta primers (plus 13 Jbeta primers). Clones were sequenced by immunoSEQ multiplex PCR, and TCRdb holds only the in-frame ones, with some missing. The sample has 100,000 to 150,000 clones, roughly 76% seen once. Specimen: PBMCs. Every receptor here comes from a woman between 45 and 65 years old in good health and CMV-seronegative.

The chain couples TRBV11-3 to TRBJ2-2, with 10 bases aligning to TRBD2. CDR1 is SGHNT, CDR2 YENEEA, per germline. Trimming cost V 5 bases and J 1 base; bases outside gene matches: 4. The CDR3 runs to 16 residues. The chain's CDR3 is CASSPLAGVNTGELFF. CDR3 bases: TGTGCCAGCAGCCCGCTAGCGGGAGTGAACACCGGGGAGCTGTTTTTT.

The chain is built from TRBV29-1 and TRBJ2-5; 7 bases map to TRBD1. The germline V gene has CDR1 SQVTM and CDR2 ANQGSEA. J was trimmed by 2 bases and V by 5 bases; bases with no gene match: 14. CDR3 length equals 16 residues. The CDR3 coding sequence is TGCAGCGTTCAGGGGGTGCGCTTTCGGTTGCAAGAGACCCAGTACTTC. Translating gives CSVQGVRFRLQETQYF.

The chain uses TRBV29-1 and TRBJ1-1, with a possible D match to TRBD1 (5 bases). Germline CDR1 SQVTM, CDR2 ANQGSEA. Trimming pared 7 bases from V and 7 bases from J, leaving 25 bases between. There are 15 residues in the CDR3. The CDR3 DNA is TGCAGCGGAATGAGGGGAGGGCAGGCGGAAAGTGAAGCTTTCTTT. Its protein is CSGMRGGQAESEAFF.